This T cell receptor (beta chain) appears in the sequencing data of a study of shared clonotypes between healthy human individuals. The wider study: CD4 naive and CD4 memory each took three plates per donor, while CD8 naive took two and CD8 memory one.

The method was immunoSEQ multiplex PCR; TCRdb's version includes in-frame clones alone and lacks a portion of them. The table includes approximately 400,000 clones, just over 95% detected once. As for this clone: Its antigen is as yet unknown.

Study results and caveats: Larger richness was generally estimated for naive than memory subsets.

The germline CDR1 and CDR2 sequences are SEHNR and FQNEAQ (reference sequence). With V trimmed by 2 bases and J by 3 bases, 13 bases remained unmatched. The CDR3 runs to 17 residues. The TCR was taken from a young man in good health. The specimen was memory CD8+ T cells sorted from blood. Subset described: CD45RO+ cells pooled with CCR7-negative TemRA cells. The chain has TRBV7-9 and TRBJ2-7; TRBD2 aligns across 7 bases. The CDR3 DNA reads TGTGCCAGCAGCTTATCCGGGACGACTAGCCAAAACTACGAGCAGTACTTC. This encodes CASSLSGTTSQNYEQYF.